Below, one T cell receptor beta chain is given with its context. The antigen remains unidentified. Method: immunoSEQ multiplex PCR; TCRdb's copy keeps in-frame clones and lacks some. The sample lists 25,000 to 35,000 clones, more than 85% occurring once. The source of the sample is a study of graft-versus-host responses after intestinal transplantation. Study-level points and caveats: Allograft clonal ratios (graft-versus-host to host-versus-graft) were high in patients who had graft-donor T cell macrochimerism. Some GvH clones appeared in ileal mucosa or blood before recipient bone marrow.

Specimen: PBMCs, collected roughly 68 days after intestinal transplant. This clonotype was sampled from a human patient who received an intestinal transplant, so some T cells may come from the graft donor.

CDR3 sequence (DNA): TGCGCCAGCAGCCAAGGAGGGGCGCGAGATGAGCAGTTCTTC. This encodes CASSQGGARDEQFF. This rearrangement joins TRBV4-1 to TRBJ2-1; D is perhaps TRBD1 or TRBD2 (5 bases each). The germline V gene has CDR1 MGHRA and CDR2 YSYEKL. The CDR3 totals 14 residues. Trimming stripped 1 base from V and 8 bases from J, with 12 bases between.